This T cell receptor (beta chain) was identified during a study of PD-L1 blockade in urothelial cancer. Documented time point: pretreatment peripheral blood. This clone turned up a few times. Germline-derived CDR1 and CDR2 are WSHSY and SAAADI. The V end lost 1 base, the J end lost 4 bases, and 11 bases lay between the germline ends. This CDR3 comprises 14 residues. Some clones are missing from TCRdb's copy, which holds only in-frame ones; the method was immunoSEQ multiplex PCR. The sample gives tens of thousands of clones, around 83% of which show up once; approximately 10% is in the top ten. The sequences come from PBMCs, collected around atezolizumab (anti-PD-L1) treatment. The receptor was derived from a woman aged 70-85 years with urothelial cancer. This chain connects TRBV10-2 to TRBJ2-7, with D perhaps matching TRBD1 (6 bases). The CDR3 region is CASSELQGGYEQYF. DNA for the CDR3: TGCGCCAGCAGTGAGTTACAGGGTGGGTACGAGCAGTACTTC.